This T cell receptor (beta chain) appears in the sequencing data of a study of T cell responses to AZD1222 COVID-19 vaccine. Trimming pared 4 bases from V and 4 bases from J, leaving 5 bases between. The CDR3 length is 11 residues. Here immunoSEQ multiplex PCR was the method, and the copy in TCRdb shows in-frame clones only, minus some. The sample yields under 150,000 clones, 90% seen once. The sequence derives from an adult in good health. V usage is TRBV12-3 or TRBV12-4 and J usage is TRBJ2-7; D ambiguous. Sequenced here: peripheral blood, sampled on day 0 of AZD1222 vaccination. CDR3 loop: CASSSLYEQYF. The CDR3 region has the DNA TGTGCCAGCAGTTCCCTATACGAGCAGTACTTC.